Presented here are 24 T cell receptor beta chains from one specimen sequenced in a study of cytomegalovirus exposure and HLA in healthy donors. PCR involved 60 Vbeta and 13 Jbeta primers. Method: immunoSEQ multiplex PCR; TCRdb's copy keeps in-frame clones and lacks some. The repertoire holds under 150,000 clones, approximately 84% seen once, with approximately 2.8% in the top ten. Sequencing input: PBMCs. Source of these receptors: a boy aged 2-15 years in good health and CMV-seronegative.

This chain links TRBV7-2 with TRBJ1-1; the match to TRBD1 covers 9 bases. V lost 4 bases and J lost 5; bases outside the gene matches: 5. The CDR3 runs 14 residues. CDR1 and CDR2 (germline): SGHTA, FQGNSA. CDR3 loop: CASSSTGGGTEAFF. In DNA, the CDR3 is TGTGCCAGCAGCTCAACAGGGGGCGGAACTGAAGCTTTCTTT.

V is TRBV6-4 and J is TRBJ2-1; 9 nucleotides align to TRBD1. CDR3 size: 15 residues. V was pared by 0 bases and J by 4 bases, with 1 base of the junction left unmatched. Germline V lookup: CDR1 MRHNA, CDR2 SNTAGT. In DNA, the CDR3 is TGTGCCAGCAGTGACTCGGGACAGGGATACAATGAGCAGTTCTTC. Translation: CASSDSGQGYNEQFF.

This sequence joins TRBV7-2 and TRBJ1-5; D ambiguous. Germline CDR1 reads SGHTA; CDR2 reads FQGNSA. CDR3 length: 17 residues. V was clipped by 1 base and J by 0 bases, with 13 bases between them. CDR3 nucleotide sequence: TGTGCCAGCAGCTTAGTCGGTCCCGAGTTTAGCAATCAGCCCCAGCATTTT. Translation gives CASSLVGPEFSNQPQHF.

In DNA, the CDR3 is TGCAGCGCAAGGGACAGGGAGAACACCGGGGAGCTGTTTTTT. It encodes CSARDRENTGELFF. The J gene is TRBJ2-2, the V gene TRBV29-1; TRBD1 aligns across 9 bases. This CDR3 region has 14 residues. With V trimmed by 7 bases and J by 1 base, 4 bases remained unmatched. The germline gives CDR1 SQVTM, CDR2 ANQGSEA.

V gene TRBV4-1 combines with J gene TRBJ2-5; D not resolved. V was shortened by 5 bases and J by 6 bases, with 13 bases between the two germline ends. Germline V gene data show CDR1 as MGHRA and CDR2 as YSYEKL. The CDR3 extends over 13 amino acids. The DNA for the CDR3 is TGCGCCAGCAGCTTGCTAGATTTGCAGACCCAGTACTTC. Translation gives CASSLLDLQTQYF.

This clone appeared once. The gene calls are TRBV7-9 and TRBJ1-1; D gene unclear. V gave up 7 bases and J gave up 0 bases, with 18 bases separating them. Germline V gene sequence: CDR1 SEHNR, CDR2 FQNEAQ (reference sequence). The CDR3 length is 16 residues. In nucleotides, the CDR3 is TGTGCCAGCAAAACGAACGGGATCTGGATGAACACTGAAGCTTTCTTT. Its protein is CASKTNGIWMNTEAFF.

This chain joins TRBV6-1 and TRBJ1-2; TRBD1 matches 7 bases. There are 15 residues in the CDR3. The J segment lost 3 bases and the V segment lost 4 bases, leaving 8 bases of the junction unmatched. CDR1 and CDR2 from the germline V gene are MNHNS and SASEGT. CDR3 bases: TGTGCCAGCAGTGCTCGGGGACAGACCCACTATGGCTACACCTTC. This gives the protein CASSARGQTHYGYTF.

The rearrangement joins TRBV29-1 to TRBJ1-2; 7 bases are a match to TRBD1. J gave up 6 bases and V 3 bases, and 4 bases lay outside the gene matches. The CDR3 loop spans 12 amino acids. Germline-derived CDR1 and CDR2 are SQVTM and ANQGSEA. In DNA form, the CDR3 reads TGCAGCGTTGAGGCAGGGGGAAATGGCTACACCTTC. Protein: CSVEAGGNGYTF.

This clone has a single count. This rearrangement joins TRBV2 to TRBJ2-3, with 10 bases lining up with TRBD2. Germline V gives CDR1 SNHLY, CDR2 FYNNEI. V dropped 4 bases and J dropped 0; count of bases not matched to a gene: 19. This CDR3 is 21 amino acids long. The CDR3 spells CASSGWRASGRRGRSTDTQYF. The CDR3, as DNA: TGTGCCAGCAGTGGATGGCGGGCTAGCGGGAGAAGGGGTCGAAGCACAGATACGCAGTATTTT.

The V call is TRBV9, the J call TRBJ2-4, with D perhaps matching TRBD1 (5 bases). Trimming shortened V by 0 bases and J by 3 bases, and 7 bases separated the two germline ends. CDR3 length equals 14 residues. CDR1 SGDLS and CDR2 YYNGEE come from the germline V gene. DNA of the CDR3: TGTGCCAGCAGCGTAGGCAGGGACAAAAACATTCAGTACTTC. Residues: CASSVGRDKNIQYF.

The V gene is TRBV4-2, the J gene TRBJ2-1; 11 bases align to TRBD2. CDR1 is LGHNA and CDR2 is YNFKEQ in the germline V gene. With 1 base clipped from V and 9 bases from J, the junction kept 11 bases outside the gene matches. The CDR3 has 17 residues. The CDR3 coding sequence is TGTGCCAGCAGCCAAGGGGGTAGCGGGAGGGTGTCAAGTGAGCAGTTCTTC. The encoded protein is CASSQGGSGRVSSEQFF.

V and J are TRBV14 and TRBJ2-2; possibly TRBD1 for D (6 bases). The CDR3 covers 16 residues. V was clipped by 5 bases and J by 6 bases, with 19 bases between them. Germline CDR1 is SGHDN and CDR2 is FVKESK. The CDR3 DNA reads TGTGCCAGCAGCGCCCGGGAACAGGGAATGGCCGGGGAGCTGTTTTTT. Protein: CASSAREQGMAGELFF.

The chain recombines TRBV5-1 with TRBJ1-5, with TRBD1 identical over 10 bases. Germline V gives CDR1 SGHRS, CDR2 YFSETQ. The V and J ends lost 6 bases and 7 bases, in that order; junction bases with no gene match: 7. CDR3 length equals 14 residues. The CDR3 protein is CASTSTGGGQPQHF. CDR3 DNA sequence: TGCGCCAGCACCTCGACAGGGGGCGGACAGCCCCAGCATTTT.

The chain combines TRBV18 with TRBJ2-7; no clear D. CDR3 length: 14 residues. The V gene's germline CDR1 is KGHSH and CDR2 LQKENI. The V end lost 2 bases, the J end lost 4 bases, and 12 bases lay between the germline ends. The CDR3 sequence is CASSPWAATYEQYF. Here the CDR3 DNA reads TGTGCCAGCTCACCATGGGCAGCCACTTACGAGCAGTACTTC. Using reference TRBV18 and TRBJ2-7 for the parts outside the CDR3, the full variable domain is NAGVMQNPRHLVRRRGQEARLRCSPMKGHSHVYWYRQLPEEGLKFMVYLQKENIIDESGMPKERFSAEFPKEGPSILRIQQVVRGDSAAYFCASSPWAATYEQYFGPGTRLTVT.

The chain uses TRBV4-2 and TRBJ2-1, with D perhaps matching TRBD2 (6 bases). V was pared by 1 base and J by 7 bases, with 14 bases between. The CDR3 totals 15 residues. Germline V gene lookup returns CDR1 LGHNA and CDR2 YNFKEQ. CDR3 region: CASSQAGVGKNEQFF. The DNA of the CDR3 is TGTGCCAGCAGCCAAGCGGGAGTGGGAAAAAATGAGCAGTTCTTC.

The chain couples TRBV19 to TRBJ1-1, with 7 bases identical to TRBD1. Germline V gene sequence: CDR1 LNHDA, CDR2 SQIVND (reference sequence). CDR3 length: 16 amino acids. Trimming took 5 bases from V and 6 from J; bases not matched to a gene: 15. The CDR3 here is CASSADRFSLRAEAFF. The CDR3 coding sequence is TGTGCCAGTAGTGCGGACAGGTTTTCCCTCAGAGCTGAAGCTTTCTTT. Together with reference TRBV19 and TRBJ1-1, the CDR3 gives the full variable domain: DGGITQSPKYLFRKEGQNVTLSCEQNLNHDAMYWYRQDPGQGLRLIYYSQIVNDFQKGDIAEGYSVSREKKESFPLTVTSAQKNPTAFYLCASSADRFSLRAEAFFGQGTRLTVV.

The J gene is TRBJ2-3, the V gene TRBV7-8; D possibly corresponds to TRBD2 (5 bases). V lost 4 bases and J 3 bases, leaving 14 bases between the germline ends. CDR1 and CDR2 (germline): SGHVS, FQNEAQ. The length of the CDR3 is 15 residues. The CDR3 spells CASSSGPGVTDTQYF. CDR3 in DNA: TGTGCCAGCAGCTCCGGGCCCGGGGTAACAGATACGCAGTATTTT.

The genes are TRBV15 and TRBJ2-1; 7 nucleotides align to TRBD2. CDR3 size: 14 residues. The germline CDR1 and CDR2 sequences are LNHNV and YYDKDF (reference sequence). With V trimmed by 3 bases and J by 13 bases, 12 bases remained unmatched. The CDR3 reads CATSSLRDYQTQFF. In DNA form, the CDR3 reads TGTGCCACCAGCAGTCTCCGGGACTATCAAACACAGTTCTTC.

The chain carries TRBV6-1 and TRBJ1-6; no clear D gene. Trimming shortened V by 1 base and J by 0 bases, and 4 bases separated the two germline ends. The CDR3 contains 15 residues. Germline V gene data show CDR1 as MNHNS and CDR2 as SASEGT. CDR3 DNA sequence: TGTGCCAGCAGTGAAGTGAGCTCCTATAATTCACCCCTCCACTTT. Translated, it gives CASSEVSSYNSPLHF.

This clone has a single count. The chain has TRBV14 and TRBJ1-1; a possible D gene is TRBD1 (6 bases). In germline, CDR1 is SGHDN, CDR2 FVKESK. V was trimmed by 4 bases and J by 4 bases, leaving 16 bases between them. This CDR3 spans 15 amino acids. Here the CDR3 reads CASSPLQGVGTEAFF. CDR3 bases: TGTGCCAGCAGCCCTTTACAGGGTGTGGGCACTGAAGCTTTCTTT.

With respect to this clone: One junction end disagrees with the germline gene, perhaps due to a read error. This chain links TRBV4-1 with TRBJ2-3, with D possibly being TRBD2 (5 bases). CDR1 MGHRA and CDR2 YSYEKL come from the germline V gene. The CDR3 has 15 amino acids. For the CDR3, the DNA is TGCGCCAGCAGCCAAATCCCGGGGAGCACAGATGCGCAGTATTTT. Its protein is CASSQIPGSTDAQYF.

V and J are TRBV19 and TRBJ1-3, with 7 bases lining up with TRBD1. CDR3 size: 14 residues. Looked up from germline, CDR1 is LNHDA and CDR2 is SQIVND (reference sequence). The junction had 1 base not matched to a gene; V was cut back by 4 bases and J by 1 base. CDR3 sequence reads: CASSTGGSGNTIYF. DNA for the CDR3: TGTGCCAGTAGTACAGGGGGTTCTGGAAACACCATATATTTT.

In DNA form, the CDR3 reads TGCGCCAGCAGCTTGGACGGTAGCGGGAGTTCGTACAATGAGCAGTTCTTC. This sequence encodes CASSLDGSGSSYNEQFF. J is TRBJ2-1 and V is TRBV5-1, with 9 bases lining up with TRBD2. This CDR3 is 17 amino acids long. V was pared by 0 bases and J by 4 bases, with 8 bases of the junction left unmatched. Germline CDR1 SGHRS, CDR2 YFSETQ.

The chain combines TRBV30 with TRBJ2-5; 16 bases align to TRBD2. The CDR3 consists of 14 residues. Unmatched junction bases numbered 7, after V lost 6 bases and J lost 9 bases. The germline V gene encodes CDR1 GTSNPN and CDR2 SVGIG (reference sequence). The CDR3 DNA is TGTGCCTGCCAGGGTGGGACTAGCGGGGGGGCCCAGTACTTC. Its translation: CACQGGTSGGAQYF.